The entry that follows covers one T cell receptor beta chain sequence. The antigen is unknown. TCRdb independently ran MiXCR on the 5' RACE reads; one entry per CDR3 protein. Of 140,000 to 150,000 distinct CDR3 sequences listed, 15% to 20% are singletons. This specimen comes from a study of T-cell memory formation after mild COVID-19. Study conclusions and caveats: Clones contracting over day 15 to 85 were CD4/CD8 balanced, with later expanders leaning CD4+.

The V end lost 4 bases, the J end lost 2 bases, and 8 bases lay between the germline ends. The CDR3 runs 13 residues. The receptor comes from an adult woman who had mild COVID-19 (a few samples of this study predate the infection). Cell type and time point are not known. The specimen was PBMCs or a T cell subset sorted from them (not recorded which). The chain combines TRBV12-3 or TRBV12-4 with TRBJ1-2; D gene uncertain. The CDR3 DNA is TGTGCCAGCAGTTCCACAGTGAACTATGGCTACACCTTC. Protein: CASSSTVNYGYTF.